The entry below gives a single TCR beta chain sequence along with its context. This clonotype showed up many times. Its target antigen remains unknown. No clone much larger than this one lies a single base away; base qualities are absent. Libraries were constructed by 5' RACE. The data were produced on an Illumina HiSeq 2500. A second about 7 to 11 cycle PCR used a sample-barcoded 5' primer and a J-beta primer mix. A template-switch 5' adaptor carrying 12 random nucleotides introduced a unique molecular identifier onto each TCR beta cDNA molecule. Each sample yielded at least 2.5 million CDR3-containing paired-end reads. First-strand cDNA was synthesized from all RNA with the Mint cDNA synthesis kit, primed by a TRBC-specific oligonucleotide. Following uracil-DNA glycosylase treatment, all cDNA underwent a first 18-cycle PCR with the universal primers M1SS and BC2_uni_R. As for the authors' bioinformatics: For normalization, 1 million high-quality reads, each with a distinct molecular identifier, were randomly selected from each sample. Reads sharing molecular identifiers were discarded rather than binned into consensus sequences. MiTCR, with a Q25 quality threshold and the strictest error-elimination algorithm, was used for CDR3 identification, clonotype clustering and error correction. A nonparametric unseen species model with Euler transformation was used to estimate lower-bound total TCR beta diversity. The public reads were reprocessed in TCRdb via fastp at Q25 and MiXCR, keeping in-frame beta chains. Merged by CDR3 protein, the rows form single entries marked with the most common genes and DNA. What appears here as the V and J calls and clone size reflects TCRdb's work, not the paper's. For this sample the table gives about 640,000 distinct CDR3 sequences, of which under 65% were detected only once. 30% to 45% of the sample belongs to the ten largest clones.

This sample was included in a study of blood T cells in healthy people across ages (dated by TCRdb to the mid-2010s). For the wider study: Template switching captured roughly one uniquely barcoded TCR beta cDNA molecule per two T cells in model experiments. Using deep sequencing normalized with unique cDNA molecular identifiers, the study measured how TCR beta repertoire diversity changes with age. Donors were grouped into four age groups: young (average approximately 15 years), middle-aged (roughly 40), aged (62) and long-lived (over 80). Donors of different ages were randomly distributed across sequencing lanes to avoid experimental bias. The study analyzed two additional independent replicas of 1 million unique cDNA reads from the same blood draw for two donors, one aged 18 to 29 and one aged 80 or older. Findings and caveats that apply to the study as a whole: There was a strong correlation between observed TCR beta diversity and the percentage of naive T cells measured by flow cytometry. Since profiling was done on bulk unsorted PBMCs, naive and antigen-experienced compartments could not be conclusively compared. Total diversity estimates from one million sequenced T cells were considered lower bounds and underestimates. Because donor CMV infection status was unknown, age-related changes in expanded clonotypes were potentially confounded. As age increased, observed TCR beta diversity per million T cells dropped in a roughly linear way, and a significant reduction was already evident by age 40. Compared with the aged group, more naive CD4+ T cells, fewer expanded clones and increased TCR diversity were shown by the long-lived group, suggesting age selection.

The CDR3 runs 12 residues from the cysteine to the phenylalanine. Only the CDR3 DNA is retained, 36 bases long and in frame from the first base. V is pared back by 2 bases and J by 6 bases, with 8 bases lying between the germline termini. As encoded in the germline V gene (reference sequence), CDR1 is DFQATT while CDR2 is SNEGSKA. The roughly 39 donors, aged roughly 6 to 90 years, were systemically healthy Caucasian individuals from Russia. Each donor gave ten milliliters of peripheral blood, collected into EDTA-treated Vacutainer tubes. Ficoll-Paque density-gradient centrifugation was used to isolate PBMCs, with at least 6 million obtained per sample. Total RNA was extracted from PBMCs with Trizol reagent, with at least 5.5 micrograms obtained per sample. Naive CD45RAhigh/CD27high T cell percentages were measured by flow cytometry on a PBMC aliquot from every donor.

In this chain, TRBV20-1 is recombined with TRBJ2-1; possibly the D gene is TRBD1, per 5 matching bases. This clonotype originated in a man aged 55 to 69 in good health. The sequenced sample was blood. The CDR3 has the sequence CSARTGFNEQFF. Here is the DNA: TGCAGTGCTAGAACAGGTTTCAATGAGCAGTTCTTC.